A selection of T cell receptor beta chains follows, all from one sample in a study of cytomegalovirus exposure and HLA in healthy donors. TCRdb keeps only in-frame clones here, not all; method: immunoSEQ multiplex PCR. The sample consists of under 50,000 clones, 94% of them appearing once. The material sequenced was PBMCs. The receptors were gathered from a woman in her late teens or twenties in good health and CMV-seropositive. Each CDR3 is given with its conserved first and last residue. A D gene is named only where the DNA matches it firmly. Some rows mark clone size as missing; the rest say once, few, many or name a class of expanded clone.

j_gene: TRBJ1-2
v_gene: TRBV27
len: 15
d_gene: .
abundance: .
CDR3nt: TGTGCCAGCAGCCAGGGGACGGACCCAAGGTATGGCTACACCTTC
CDR3aa: CASSQGTDPRYGYTF

j_gene: TRBJ2-7
v_gene: TRBV6-1
len: 15
d_gene: TRBD2
abundance: .
CDR3nt: TGTGCCACCCCGTCGGGGGGAATTGCAACTGGAGAGCAGTACTTC
CDR3aa: CATPSGGIATGEQYF

j_gene: TRBJ2-7
v_gene: TRBV11-3
len: 15
d_gene: TRBD2
abundance: .
CDR3nt: TGTGCCAGCAGCTTAGCTCTAGCGGGTACCTACGAGCAGTACTTC
CDR3aa: CASSLALAGTYEQYF

j_gene: TRBJ2-3
v_gene: TRBV7-2
len: 17
d_gene: TRBD2
abundance: .
CDR3nt: TGTGCCAGCAGCCACCGGACTAGCGGGAGGGCCACAGATACGCAGTATTTT
CDR3aa: CASSHRTSGRATDTQYF

j_gene: TRBJ2-7
v_gene: TRBV27
len: 16
d_gene: TRBD1
abundance: .
CDR3nt: TGTGCCAGCAGTTCCAATTACCGGGACAGACACTACGAGCAGTACTTC
CDR3aa: CASSSNYRDRHYEQYF

j_gene: TRBJ2-7
v_gene: TRBV5-4
len: 13
d_gene: .
abundance: .
CDR3nt: TGTGCCAGCAGTCACGCGGGGAGCTACGAGCAGTACTTC
CDR3aa: CASSHAGSYEQYF

j_gene: TRBJ2-7
v_gene: TRBV15
len: 15
d_gene: TRBD2
abundance: .
CDR3nt: TGTGCCACCAGCACGAGACTAGCGGAGGTCTACGAGCAGTACTTC
CDR3aa: CATSTRLAEVYEQYF

j_gene: TRBJ1-2
v_gene: TRBV5-8
len: 15
d_gene: .
abundance: .
CDR3nt: TGTGCCAGCAGACCCACAGGGACCACAGGGTATGGCTACACCTTC
CDR3aa: CASRPTGTTGYGYTF

j_gene: TRBJ2-1
v_gene: TRBV6-1
len: 14
d_gene: .
abundance: .
CDR3nt: TGTGCCAGCAGTGAAGACAGCTCCTACAATGAGCAGTTCTTC
CDR3aa: CASSEDSSYNEQFF

j_gene: TRBJ2-7
v_gene: TRBV28
len: 14
d_gene: .
abundance: .
CDR3nt: TGTGCCAGCAGCCTACCGACGATGAAGAGGGAGCAGTACTTC
CDR3aa: CASSLPTMKREQYF

j_gene: TRBJ2-2
v_gene: TRBV19
len: 15
d_gene: TRBD2
abundance: .
CDR3nt: TGTGCCAGTCTTACGCGGGGGTCGAACACCGGGGAGCTGTTTTTT
CDR3aa: CASLTRGSNTGELFF

j_gene: TRBJ2-1
v_gene: TRBV4-3
len: 16
d_gene: TRBD1
abundance: .
CDR3nt: TGCGCCAGCAGCCAAGATATCGGACAGGGGTTCGATGAGCAGTTCTTC
CDR3aa: CASSQDIGQGFDEQFF

j_gene: TRBJ2-7
v_gene: TRBV9
len: 15
d_gene: TRBD2
abundance: few
CDR3nt: TGTGCCAGCAGCGTAGGATTGGGACTAGCCCACGAGCAGTACTTC
CDR3aa: CASSVGLGLAHEQYF

j_gene: TRBJ2-3
v_gene: TRBV14
len: 13
d_gene: .
abundance: .
CDR3nt: TGTGCCAGCAGCCAAGATCTAGGGGCGACGCAGTATTTT
CDR3aa: CASSQDLGATQYF

j_gene: TRBJ2-3
v_gene: TRBV27
len: 16
d_gene: TRBD2
abundance: .
CDR3nt: TGTGCCAGTCGAGACGGGGGGAGGGCCAGGACAGATACGCAGTATTTT
CDR3aa: CASRDGGRARTDTQYF

j_gene: TRBJ2-6
v_gene: TRBV5-1
len: 16
d_gene: .
abundance: .
CDR3nt: TGCGCCAGCAGCTTTGCCGGGAAACCTGGGGCCAACGTCCTGACTTTC
CDR3aa: CASSFAGKPGANVLTF

j_gene: TRBJ2-5
v_gene: TRBV6-5
len: 11
d_gene: .
abundance: .
CDR3nt: TGTGCCAGCAGTGAAGCGGAGACCCAGTACTTC
CDR3aa: CASSEAETQYF

j_gene: TRBJ1-4
v_gene: TRBV7-9
len: 14
d_gene: TRBD1
abundance: .
CDR3nt: TGTGCCAGCAGCTCGGGACAGGAGATCGAAAAACTGTTTTTT
CDR3aa: CASSSGQEIEKLFF

j_gene: TRBJ2-7
v_gene: TRBV5-4
len: 13
d_gene: TRBD2
abundance: .
CDR3nt: TGTGCCAGCAGCTTAGCGGGGGCCTTCGAGCAGTACTTC
CDR3aa: CASSLAGAFEQYF

j_gene: TRBJ2-2
v_gene: TRBV4-1
len: 17
d_gene: TRBD2
abundance: .
CDR3nt: TGCGCCAGCAGCCGAGATCCGGGACTAGTAGGCACCGGGGAGCTGTTTTTT
CDR3aa: CASSRDPGLVGTGELFF

j_gene: TRBJ1-2
v_gene: TRBV11-2
len: 15
d_gene: .
abundance: .
CDR3nt: TGTGCCAGCAGCTTAGATCGGGGGACGCCGTATGGCTACACCTTC
CDR3aa: CASSLDRGTPYGYTF

j_gene: TRBJ1-4
v_gene: TRBV29-1
len: 14
d_gene: TRBD1
abundance: .
CDR3nt: TGCAGCGTTGATAACGGGACAGTGAATGAAAAACTGTTTTTT
CDR3aa: CSVDNGTVNEKLFF

j_gene: TRBJ2-1
v_gene: TRBV5-3
len: 23
d_gene: TRBD2
abundance: .
CDR3nt: TGTGCCAGAAGCTTGGAGATCCCTCTCTGGCTAGCGGGAGGCCCGAATTTTTACAATGAGCAGTTCTTC
CDR3aa: CARSLEIPLWLAGGPNFYNEQFF

j_gene: TRBJ1-2
v_gene: TRBV30
len: 14
d_gene: .
abundance: .
CDR3nt: TGTGCCTGGGGGTTTGGACATCAATTTTATGGCTACACCTTC
CDR3aa: CAWGFGHQFYGYTF

j_gene: TRBJ2-6
v_gene: TRBV5-1
len: 16
d_gene: TRBD2
abundance: .
CDR3nt: TGCGCCAGCAGCTTACGGGAGGGCCTTGGGGCCAACGTCCTGACTTTC
CDR3aa: CASSLREGLGANVLTF

j_gene: TRBJ2-5
v_gene: TRBV28
len: 13
d_gene: .
abundance: .
CDR3nt: TGTGCCAGCAGTTTATCGGGGGAGGAGACCCAGTACTTC
CDR3aa: CASSLSGEETQYF

j_gene: TRBJ1-1
v_gene: TRBV2
len: 14
d_gene: .
abundance: .
CDR3nt: TGTGCCAGCAGTGGGGGCAGGGCAAGCACTGAAGCTTTCTTT
CDR3aa: CASSGGRASTEAFF

j_gene: TRBJ2-7
v_gene: TRBV6-5
len: 14
d_gene: TRBD1
abundance: .
CDR3nt: TGTGCCAGCAGTTACGGGGACAGCTCCTACGAGCAGTACTTC
CDR3aa: CASSYGDSSYEQYF

j_gene: TRBJ2-5
v_gene: TRBV11-3
len: 16
d_gene: TRBD2
abundance: .
CDR3nt: TGTGCCAGCAGCCCGGGACTAGCGGGAGGTCAAGAGACCCAGTACTTC
CDR3aa: CASSPGLAGGQETQYF

j_gene: TRBJ1-1
v_gene: TRBV28
len: 14
d_gene: .
abundance: .
CDR3nt: TGTGCCAGCAGCCCCCCGGGGGAGAACACTGAAGCTTTCTTT
CDR3aa: CASSPPGENTEAFF

j_gene: TRBJ2-2
v_gene: TRBV14
len: 14
d_gene: .
abundance: .
CDR3nt: TGTGCCAGCAGCTCCTCAGGAAACACCGGGGAGCTGTTTTTT
CDR3aa: CASSSSGNTGELFF

j_gene: TRBJ2-3
v_gene: TRBV7-9
len: 14
d_gene: TRBD1
abundance: .
CDR3nt: TGTGCCAGCAGGTTCTCCAGGGGGCAAGATACGCAGTATTTT
CDR3aa: CASRFSRGQDTQYF

j_gene: TRBJ1-5
v_gene: TRBV27
len: 13
d_gene: TRBD1
abundance: .
CDR3nt: TGTGCCAGCGCCCATCCAGGGGGCCAGCCCCAGCATTTT
CDR3aa: CASAHPGGQPQHF

j_gene: TRBJ1-4
v_gene: TRBV4-2
len: 15
d_gene: .
abundance: .
CDR3nt: TGTGCCAGCAGCCAAGTGTCTGCAACTAATGAAAAACTGTTTTTT
CDR3aa: CASSQVSATNEKLFF

j_gene: TRBJ1-2
v_gene: TRBV29-1
len: 16
d_gene: TRBD1
abundance: .
CDR3nt: TGCAGCGTTGTGGTACTCGCTGGGACAGTCCTCTATGGCTACACCTTC
CDR3aa: CSVVVLAGTVLYGYTF

j_gene: TRBJ2-7
v_gene: TRBV27
len: 15
d_gene: TRBD1
abundance: once
CDR3nt: TGTGCCAGCGCCCCAAGTGGAAACAGGGGGAAAGAGCAGTACTTC
CDR3aa: CASAPSGNRGKEQYF

j_gene: TRBJ2-3
v_gene: TRBV27
len: 14
d_gene: .
abundance: .
CDR3nt: TGTGCCAGCAGCGGGACTCCCAGTTCCGATACGCAGTATTTT
CDR3aa: CASSGTPSSDTQYF

j_gene: TRBJ1-2
v_gene: TRBV7-9
len: 15
d_gene: TRBD1
abundance: once
CDR3nt: TGTGCCAGCAGCGGTTACAGGGGTGGTGACTATGGCTACACCTTC
CDR3aa: CASSGYRGGDYGYTF

j_gene: TRBJ2-1
v_gene: TRBV2
len: 15
d_gene: .
abundance: .
CDR3nt: TGTGCCAGCAGTTCCGCGGGAACGGGGCGGGTTGAGCAGTTCTTC
CDR3aa: CASSSAGTGRVEQFF

j_gene: TRBJ2-3
v_gene: TRBV6-5
len: 14
d_gene: .
abundance: .
CDR3nt: TGTGCCAGCAGTTCCTACCCAGGGTCCGATACGCAGTATTTT
CDR3aa: CASSSYPGSDTQYF

j_gene: TRBJ1-5
v_gene: TRBV28
len: 19
d_gene: .
abundance: .
CDR3nt: TGTGCCAGCAGTTTAGGCCGCGGTGGAGGACCGTTTGGCAATCAGCCCCAGCATTTT
CDR3aa: CASSLGRGGGPFGNQPQHF

j_gene: TRBJ2-4
v_gene: TRBV7-2
len: 14
d_gene: TRBD1
abundance: .
CDR3nt: TGTGCCAGCAGCTTGTGGACAGGGGACGTGCAGAGGGACTTC
CDR3aa: CASSLWTGDVQRDF

j_gene: TRBJ2-2
v_gene: TRBV30
len: 16
d_gene: .
abundance: .
CDR3nt: TGTGCCTGGAGTGTATTTCTGGGGGCAGGCACCGGGGAGCTGTTTTTT
CDR3aa: CAWSVFLGAGTGELFF

j_gene: TRBJ1-6
v_gene: TRBV7-2
len: 15
d_gene: .
abundance: .
CDR3nt: TGTGCCAGCAGCTTGGACAGAGCCTATAATTCACCCCTCCACTTT
CDR3aa: CASSLDRAYNSPLHF

j_gene: TRBJ1-5
v_gene: TRBV27
len: 14
d_gene: .
abundance: .
CDR3nt: TGTGCCAGCCGGGCGGGGGGTAGCAATCAGCCCCAGCATTTT
CDR3aa: CASRAGGSNQPQHF

j_gene: TRBJ1-1
v_gene: TRBV19
len: 13
d_gene: TRBD1
abundance: .
CDR3nt: TGTGCCAGTAGCCAGGGGGCGGACACTGAAGCTTTCTTT
CDR3aa: CASSQGADTEAFF

j_gene: TRBJ1-2
v_gene: TRBV5-6
len: 12
d_gene: .
abundance: .
CDR3nt: TGTGCCAGCAGCTTAGCATCGTATGGCTACACCTTC
CDR3aa: CASSLASYGYTF

j_gene: TRBJ2-7
v_gene: TRBV6-5
len: 14
d_gene: .
abundance: .
CDR3nt: TGTGCCAGCAGTACCCGGGACTTAACCTACGAGCAGTACTTC
CDR3aa: CASSTRDLTYEQYF

j_gene: TRBJ1-4
v_gene: TRBV5-6
len: 14
d_gene: .
abundance: .
CDR3nt: TGTGCCAGCAGCTTGGGGGGAGCTAATGAAAAACTGTTTTTT
CDR3aa: CASSLGGANEKLFF

j_gene: TRBJ1-2
v_gene: TRBV29-1
len: 15
d_gene: TRBD1
abundance: .
CDR3nt: TGCAGCGTCACCCACTCCGACAGGGAAAACTATGGCTACACCTTC
CDR3aa: CSVTHSDRENYGYTF

j_gene: TRBJ1-2
v_gene: TRBV28
len: 17
d_gene: TRBD1
abundance: .
CDR3nt: TGTGCCAGCAGACCTCCATCCGGGACAGGGGGCGGGTATGGCTACACCTTC
CDR3aa: CASRPPSGTGGGYGYTF

j_gene: TRBJ2-2
v_gene: TRBV9
len: 16
d_gene: TRBD2
abundance: .
CDR3nt: TGTGCCAGCAGCGTAGGGCGAGCGGGGGACACCGGGGAGCTGTTTTTT
CDR3aa: CASSVGRAGDTGELFF

j_gene: TRBJ2-7
v_gene: TRBV7-2
len: 13
d_gene: .
abundance: .
CDR3nt: TGTGCCAGCAGCTTAATAGCGGATTACGAGCAGTACTTC
CDR3aa: CASSLIADYEQYF

j_gene: TRBJ2-2
v_gene: TRBV7-9
len: 18
d_gene: TRBD1
abundance: .
CDR3nt: TGTGCCAGCATCCCCGTGACCTGGCAGGGGGATAACACCGGGGAGCTGTTTTTT
CDR3aa: CASIPVTWQGDNTGELFF

j_gene: TRBJ2-3
v_gene: TRBV28
len: 15
d_gene: .
abundance: .
CDR3nt: TGTGCCAGCAGTTTTCTAGGGACAAGCACAGATACGCAGTATTTT
CDR3aa: CASSFLGTSTDTQYF

j_gene: TRBJ2-3
v_gene: TRBV11-2
len: 16
d_gene: TRBD2
abundance: .
CDR3nt: TGTGCCAGCAGCACCCGGACTAGCGGGAGTACAGATACGCAGTATTTT
CDR3aa: CASSTRTSGSTDTQYF

j_gene: TRBJ1-3
v_gene: TRBV19
len: 15
d_gene: TRBD1
abundance: .
CDR3nt: TGTGCCAGTAGTATGTGGCAGGGGGCTGGAAACACCATATATTTT
CDR3aa: CASSMWQGAGNTIYF

j_gene: TRBJ1-3
v_gene: TRBV9
len: 13
d_gene: TRBD1
abundance: .
CDR3nt: TGTGCCAGCAGCCCGACAGGGGTAAACACCATATATTTT
CDR3aa: CASSPTGVNTIYF

j_gene: TRBJ2-6
v_gene: TRBV5-1
len: 12
d_gene: .
abundance: .
CDR3nt: TGCGCCAGCAGCTCAGATTACAACGTCCTGACTTTC
CDR3aa: CASSSDYNVLTF